The T cell receptor (beta chain) described here comes from a study of OX40 agonist ivuxolimab in advanced cancers. Turning to the study itself: Cohort: about 80% men, mean age approximately 60, aged about 23 to 79. Study-wide results and limits: At doses 0.1 to 3.0 mg/kg, CD4+ and CD8+ clones expanded. Clonal expansion among partial responders at 0.1-3.0 mg/kg ranked near the lowest.

Method: immunoSEQ multiplex PCR; TCRdb's copy keeps in-frame clones and lacks some. The sample shows about 52,000 clones, approximately 94% of them seen only once. Researchers took blood at baseline, on cycle 4 day 1, and on cycle 7 day 1. Germline V CDR1 and CDR2: SGHTA, FQGNSA. After removal of 3 bases from V and 5 bases from J, the junction contained 7 bases not matched to a gene. This CDR3 is built from 14 residues. For this clone: As yet, its antigen is unknown.

Sequences were derived from CD4+ or CD8+ T cells sorted from blood, sampled in a trial of the OX40 agonist ivuxolimab. This receptor was obtained from an adult with an advanced solid tumor such as melanoma, head and neck, liver or kidney cancer. This chain joins TRBV7-2 and TRBJ2-7, with TRBD2 matching over 7 bases. CDR3 coding DNA: TGTGCCAGCAGCTTGGGGCGGGAGTATAACGAGCAGTACTTC. This codes for CASSLGREYNEQYF.